The next 22 T cell receptor beta chains were all read from a single sample in a study of graft-versus-host responses after intestinal transplantation. Repertoires were generated with immunoSEQ multiplex PCR, while TCRdb's copy carries only in-frame clones and drops some. The sample yields 50,000 or so clones, approximately 92% seen once. The sample here was PBMCs, taken 750 to 850 days after a first intestinal transplant, on the day of a second. The source is a human patient who received an intestinal transplant, so some T cells may come from the graft donor.

The chain recombines TRBV5-4 with TRBJ2-2; TRBD2 matches at 14 bases. Losses at the gene ends were 4 bases for V and 6 bases for J; bases not matched to a gene: 17. The CDR3 consists of 20 residues. The germline CDR1 and CDR2 sequences are SGHNT and YYREEE (reference sequence). The CDR3 DNA reads TGTGCCAGCAGCGCGAAGTTGGGGACTAGCGGGAGTGGGATAGCCGGGGAGCTGTTTTTT. It encodes CASSAKLGTSGSGIAGELFF.

This chain connects TRBV4-2 to TRBJ2-5, with D possibly TRBD2 on 5 matching bases. From germline, CDR1 is LGHNA and CDR2 YNFKEQ. This CDR3 is built from 14 residues. V was clipped by 1 base and J by 5 bases, with 11 bases between them. CDR3 sequence (DNA): TGTGCCAGCAGCCAAGGACTACCAGAGGAGACCCAGTACTTC. Amino acid sequence: CASSQGLPEETQYF.

V is TRBV19 and J is TRBJ1-1; maybe TRBD1 (5 bases). Germline V gene sequence: CDR1 LNHDA, CDR2 SQIVND (reference sequence). There are 15 residues in the CDR3. V lost 1 base and J lost 1, with 10 bases in between. DNA for the CDR3: TGTGCCAGTAGTATAGGGGCGGGGGGGAACACTGAAGCTTTCTTT. Its protein product is CASSIGAGGNTEAFF.

The chain uses TRBV27 and TRBJ2-7, with 14 bases lining up with TRBD2. V lost 6 bases and J lost 7; bases outside the gene matches: 8. The CDR3 sequence is 15 residues long. Germline V lookup: CDR1 MNHEY, CDR2 SMNVEV (reference sequence). As DNA, the CDR3 is TGTGCCAGCAGCCCGATGGGACTAGCGGGAGTTGAGCAGTACTTC. It translates to CASSPMGLAGVEQYF.

The CDR3 sequence: CASNRLTYEQYF. Written as DNA, the CDR3 is TGTGCCAGCAACAGGTTGACCTACGAGCAGTACTTC. J is TRBJ2-7 and V is TRBV6-1; D perhaps matches TRBD1 (5 bases). Germline V gene sequence: CDR1 MNHNS, CDR2 SASEGT. Trimming took 7 bases from V and 2 from J, leaving 9 bases between them. The CDR3 is 12 amino acids.

J is TRBJ2-5 and V is TRBV29-1; a weak D match, TRBD1 (6 bases). V was shortened by 6 bases and J by 2 bases, with 13 bases between the two germline ends. Germline CDR1 and CDR2: SQVTM and ANQGSEA. The CDR3 has 13 residues. CDR3 in amino acids: CSVAGTLQETQYF. The DNA for the CDR3 is TGCAGCGTCGCCGGGACACTACAAGAGACCCAGTACTTC.

The rearrangement uses TRBV5-4 and TRBJ2-7; no clear D. Germline CDR1 and CDR2: SGHNT and YYREEE (reference sequence). The ends were cut back, 4 bases at V and 4 bases at J, with 9 bases in the middle. CDR3 length: 12 amino acids. CDR3: CASSHNQYEQYF. In DNA, the CDR3 is TGTGCCAGCAGCCACAACCAGTACGAGCAGTACTTC.

The rearrangement joins TRBV6-5 to TRBJ2-1, with 9 bases lining up with TRBD1. CDR1 and CDR2 (germline): MNHEY, SVGAGI. Trimming at V came to 4 bases and at J to 8 bases, leaving 6 bases not matched to a gene. This CDR3 contains 14 residues. Here the CDR3 reads CASSWGTGRHEQFF. As DNA, the CDR3 is TGTGCCAGCAGTTGGGGGACAGGGAGGCATGAGCAGTTCTTC.

The J gene is TRBJ2-5, the V gene TRBV27, with 7 bases identical to TRBD1. Gene TRBJ2-7 matches the end of the DNA better, so the J call may be wrong. This CDR3 is 14 amino acids long. Germline CDR1 MNHEY, CDR2 SMNVEV (reference sequence). The DNA for the CDR3 is TGTGCCAGCAGTTTATCTCCAGGGGGCTACGAGCAGTACTTC. Residues: CASSLSPGGYEQYF.

The chain links TRBV15 to TRBJ2-3; a possible D gene is TRBD2 (6 bases). The CDR3 is made up of 13 amino acids. Trimming took 7 bases from V and 6 from J, leaving 14 bases between them. Germline CDR1 LNHNV, CDR2 YYDKDF (reference sequence). CDR3 DNA sequence: TGTGCCACCACAGGGACTTACCGGGATACGCAGTATTTT. This gives the protein CATTGTYRDTQYF.

The chain carries TRBV6-6 and TRBJ1-2, with 7 bases that match TRBD1. CDR1 and CDR2 (germline): MNHNY, SVGAGI (reference sequence). The CDR3 runs 14 residues. The junction had 10 bases not matched to a gene; V was cut back by 7 bases and J by 5 bases. CDR3 nucleotides: TGTGCCAGCACCTACGGGACAGCCAGTTATGGCTACACCTTC. Protein: CASTYGTASYGYTF.

The chain is built from TRBV19 and TRBJ2-1; tentative D call: TRBD2 (5 bases). Germline lookup yields CDR1 LNHDA and CDR2 SQIVND (reference sequence). There are 13 residues in the CDR3. Deletions cut 5 bases from V and 12 bases from J, with 17 bases between. CDR3 amino acids: CASSSYSAGGQFF. The CDR3 DNA reads TGTGCCAGTAGTTCTTACTCCGCCGGAGGGCAGTTCTTC. The variable domain in full, completed from reference TRBV19 and TRBJ2-1, reads DGGITQSPKYLFRKEGQNVTLSCEQNLNHDAMYWYRQDPGQGLRLIYYSQIVNDFQKGDIAEGYSVSREKKESFPLTVTSAQKNPTAFYLCASSSYSAGGQFFGPGTRLTVL.

J is TRBJ2-7 and V is TRBV15, with 8 nucleotides matching TRBD1. Germline V CDR1 and CDR2: LNHNV, YYDKDF (reference sequence). J lost 4 bases, V lost 1 base, and 3 bases had no gene match. The length of the CDR3 is 14 residues. This CDR3 reads CATSRADRVYEQYF. The CDR3 region has the DNA TGTGCCACCAGCAGAGCGGACAGGGTTTACGAGCAGTACTTC.

The chain couples TRBV7-9 to TRBJ1-2; TRBD1 might be the D (5 bases). The CDR3 extends over 15 amino acids. CDR1 is SEHNR and CDR2 is FQNEAQ in the germline V gene (reference sequence). V shed 4 bases and J shed 3 bases, with 15 bases lying between them. CDR3 bases: TGTGCCAGCAGCTCGGGACTTGAACGGCACTATGGCTACACCTTC. Translated, it gives CASSSGLERHYGYTF.

This sequence joins TRBV6-1 and TRBJ1-3, with D possibly being TRBD1 (5 bases). Trimming pared 5 bases from V and 4 bases from J, leaving 12 bases between. From germline, CDR1 is MNHNS and CDR2 SASEGT. This CDR3 region has 14 residues. As DNA, the CDR3 is TGTGCCAGCAGTCCTGGACACATCGGAAACACCATATATTTT. Translation gives CASSPGHIGNTIYF.

The CDR3 is CASSLRTGTSYQETQYF. CDR3 in DNA: TGCGCCAGCAGCCTCAGGACAGGGACATCGTACCAAGAGACCCAGTACTTC. The V and J genes are TRBV5-1 and TRBJ2-5, with 8 bases that match TRBD1. Germline values: CDR1 SGHRS, CDR2 YFSETQ. There are 17 residues in the CDR3. V dropped 4 bases and J dropped 0; count of bases not matched to a gene: 11.

The chain carries TRBV27 and TRBJ1-1; D is unclear. V was cut by 3 bases and J by 1 base, with 9 bases left in between. Germline CDR1 MNHEY, CDR2 SMNVEV (reference sequence). This CDR3 spans 14 amino acids. DNA of the CDR3: TGTGCCAGCAGTTTGGGAGCGACGAACACTGAAGCTTTCTTT. Amino acids: CASSLGATNTEAFF.

The genes are TRBV15 and TRBJ2-3, with 13 positions matching TRBD2. Germline values: CDR1 LNHNV, CDR2 YYDKDF (reference sequence). Germline trimming cut 0 bases from V and 4 bases from J; bases unmatched to any gene: 7. This CDR3 is 18 amino acids long. This chain's CDR3 is CATSRETSGRKVADTQYF. The CDR3 bases are TGTGCCACCAGCAGAGAGACTAGCGGGAGGAAGGTGGCAGATACGCAGTATTTT.

J is TRBJ2-3 and V is TRBV9; no clear D gene. Trimming left V 4 bases short and J 0 bases short, with 15 bases between. There are 16 residues in the CDR3. From germline, CDR1 is SGDLS and CDR2 YYNGEE. The CDR3 is CASSPQKFTSTDTQYF. The CDR3 DNA follows: TGTGCCAGCAGCCCTCAGAAGTTTACTAGCACAGATACGCAGTATTTT. Looking up the rest from reference TRBV9 and TRBJ2-3 gives the full variable domain: DSGVTQTPKHLITATGQRVTLRCSPRSGDLSVYWYQQSLDQGLQFLIQYYNGEERAKGNILERFSAQQFPDLHSELNLSSLELGDSALYFCASSPQKFTSTDTQYFGPGTRLTVL.

This clone was counted between two and nine times. The sample holds other DNA sequences that translate to the same CDR3. The chain has TRBV5-1 and TRBJ2-5; 7 bases line up with TRBD1. The V gene's germline CDR1 is SGHRS and CDR2 YFSETQ. The CDR3 contains 13 residues. The V gene end was trimmed by 8 bases and the J gene end by 4 bases; junction bases not matched to a gene: 8. CDR3 sequence: CASRQGSVETQYF. CDR3 sequence (DNA): TGCGCCAGTAGACAGGGCTCCGTAGAGACCCAGTACTTC.

V usage is TRBV23-1 and J usage is TRBJ2-7; D possibly corresponds to TRBD1 (6 bases). TRBV23-1 is annotated as an ORF whose role is uncertain. The CDR3 has 12 amino acids. The V end lost 3 bases, the J end lost 3 bases, and 6 bases lay between the germline ends. The CDR3 region has the DNA TGCGCCAGCAGTCACAGGGGCTACGAGCAGTACTTC. Its protein is CASSHRGYEQYF.

This clone was detected once. The V gene is TRBV5-1, the J gene TRBJ1-6; D is undetermined. Trimming removed 4 bases at V and 5 bases at J, with 13 bases between. The germline V gene encodes CDR1 SGHRS and CDR2 YFSETQ. The CDR3 contains 15 residues. The CDR3 coding sequence is TGCGCCAGCAGCCCTACCGGTATGGATAATTCACCCCTCCACTTT. Residues: CASSPTGMDNSPLHF.